Each of the 3 T cell receptor beta chains below was sequenced from the same sample in a study of cytomegalovirus exposure and HLA in healthy donors. Primers: 60 Vbeta forward and 13 Jbeta reverse. The repertoire was sequenced with immunoSEQ multiplex PCR; TCRdb's copy has only in-frame clones and lacks some. The sample carries 150,000 to 200,000 clones, over 75% recorded once. The sample taken for sequencing was PBMCs. The receptors originated from a man between 40 and 49 years old in good health and CMV-seropositive.

The genes are TRBV27 and TRBJ2-3, with 7 bases aligning to TRBD2. The CDR3 is 13 amino acids. Germline V gene data show CDR1 as MNHEY and CDR2 as SMNVEV (reference sequence). With V trimmed by 5 bases and J by 6 bases, 5 bases remained unmatched. The CDR3 bases are TGTGCCAGCAGTCCTAGCGGAGGGGATACGCAGTATTTT. The encoded protein is CASSPSGGDTQYF.

The chain combines TRBV10-1 with TRBJ2-5; 9 nucleotides match TRBD2. V lost 3 bases and J lost 5; bases outside the gene matches: 4. The CDR3 has 14 amino acids. Per the germline V gene, CDR1 is WNHNN and CDR2 is SYGVQD (reference sequence). This CDR3 is CASSEAGGRETQYF. CDR3 nucleotides: TGCGCCAGCAGTGAAGCGGGAGGTCGGGAGACCCAGTACTTC.

This chain connects TRBV7-9 to TRBJ1-1; D ambiguous. The germline V gene encodes CDR1 SEHNR and CDR2 FQNEAQ (reference sequence). The ends were cut back, 2 bases at V and 1 base at J, with 17 bases in the middle. The CDR3 length is 17 residues. The CDR3: CASSLSPTSLGNTEAFF. In nucleotides, the CDR3 is TGTGCCAGCAGCTTAAGTCCGACAAGCCTCGGGAACACTGAAGCTTTCTTT.